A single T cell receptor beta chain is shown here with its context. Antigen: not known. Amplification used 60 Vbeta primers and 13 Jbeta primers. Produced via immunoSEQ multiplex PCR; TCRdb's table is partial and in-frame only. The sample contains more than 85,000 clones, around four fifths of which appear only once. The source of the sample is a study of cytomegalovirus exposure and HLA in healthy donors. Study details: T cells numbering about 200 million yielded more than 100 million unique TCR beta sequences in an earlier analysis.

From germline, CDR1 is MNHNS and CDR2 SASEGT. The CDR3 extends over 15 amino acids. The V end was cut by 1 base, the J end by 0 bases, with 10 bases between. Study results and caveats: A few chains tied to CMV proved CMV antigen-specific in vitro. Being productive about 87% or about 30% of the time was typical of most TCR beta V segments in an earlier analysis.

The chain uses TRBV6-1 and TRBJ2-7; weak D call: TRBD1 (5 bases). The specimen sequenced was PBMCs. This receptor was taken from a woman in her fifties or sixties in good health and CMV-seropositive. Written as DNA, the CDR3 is TGTGCCAGCAGTGAAGAGGGGTCGAGCTCCTACGAGCAGTACTTC. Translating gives CASSEEGSSSYEQYF.